One T cell receptor beta chain is described in this entry. This entry comes from a study of glioma-infiltrating T cells after dendritic cell vaccination. Looking at the study overall: Patients had newly diagnosed or recurrent glioblastoma and received dendritic cell vaccines.

CDR3 length: 16 amino acids. CDR1 is SGHRS, CDR2 YFSETQ, per germline. V shed 2 bases, J shed 6 bases, and the junction held 7 bases outside the gene matches. Input was approximately 1.8 ug genomic DNA, or all available if less. The PCR used 60 V beta and 13 J beta primers. Method: immunoSEQ multiplex PCR; TCRdb's copy keeps in-frame clones and lacks some. The table records under 40,000 clones, 90% of them present only once. Blood PBMC samples: pre-vaccination, two weeks post third vaccination, and at tumor progression. The chain has TRBV5-1 and TRBJ2-1; TRBD2 agrees at 11 bases. The specimen was blood, collected before dendritic cell vaccination. This TCR came from a human donor with glioblastoma. The CDR3 region has the DNA TGCGCCAGCAGCTTTTACTCGGGACTAGCGGTCAATGAGCAGTTCTTC. It codes for CASSFYSGLAVNEQFF.